These 27 T cell receptor beta chains originate from one sample sequenced in a study of blood T cell repertoires in COVID-19. Produced via immunoSEQ multiplex PCR; TCRdb's table is partial and in-frame only. This table holds approximately 170,000 clones, about four fifths found once. Sequences were obtained from peripheral blood. The receptors stem from a woman of 80 years or more with active or convalescent COVID-19.

This chain joins TRBV19 and TRBJ2-2; D is unresolved. V lost 5 bases to trimming and J lost 5 bases, with 6 bases between them. CDR1 LNHDA and CDR2 SQIVND come from the germline V gene (reference sequence). The CDR3 spans 12 residues. Here the CDR3 reads CASSPKTGELFF. In nucleotides, the CDR3 is TGTGCCAGTAGTCCTAAAACCGGGGAGCTGTTTTTT. Looking up the rest from reference TRBV19 and TRBJ2-2 gives the full variable domain: DGGITQSPKYLFRKEGQNVTLSCEQNLNHDAMYWYRQDPGQGLRLIYYSQIVNDFQKGDIAEGYSVSREKKESFPLTVTSAQKNPTAFYLCASSPKTGELFFGEGSRLTVL.

On this clone itself: At the DNA level, this CDR3 is encoded by other sequences in the same sample as well. The chain couples TRBV30 to TRBJ2-1, with D maybe TRBD1 (6 bases). V was shortened by 2 bases and J by 6 bases, with 11 bases between the two germline ends. CDR3 length: 13 amino acids. Germline CDR1 reads GTSNPN; CDR2 reads SVGIG (reference sequence). The CDR3 DNA reads TGTGCCTGGAGTACAGGGAGAGCCAATGAGCAGTTCTTC. It translates to CAWSTGRANEQFF.

This chain connects TRBV5-1 to TRBJ1-4; 11 bases agree with TRBD1. The CDR3 sequence is 15 residues long. V gave up 4 bases and J gave up 8 bases; unmatched junction bases: 7. CDR1 is SGHRS and CDR2 is YFSETQ in the germline V gene. CDR3 in amino acids: CASSVGQGVQEKLFF. CDR3 DNA sequence: TGCGCCAGCAGCGTGGGACAGGGGGTACAGGAAAAACTGTTTTTT.

The rearrangement uses TRBV3-1 (or the pseudogene TRBV3-2) and TRBJ1-1; D is possibly TRBD1 (6 bases). CDR1 and CDR2 (germline): LGHDT, YNNKEL (reference sequence). The V end was cut by 3 bases, the J end by 4 bases, with 12 bases between. The CDR3 spans 14 residues. The DNA for the CDR3 is TGTGCCAGCAGCCAGATTAGGGGGGGCACTGAAGCTTTCTTT. Encoded protein: CASSQIRGGTEAFF.

The V gene is TRBV5-1, the J gene TRBJ2-2, with 11 bases lining up with TRBD2. Germline loops: CDR1 SGHRS, CDR2 YFSETQ. The CDR3 is 16 amino acids. Trimming took 1 base from V and 2 from J; bases not matched to a gene: 1. The CDR3 spells CASSLTSGRNTGELFF. The CDR3 DNA follows: TGCGCCAGCAGCTTGACTAGCGGGAGAAACACCGGGGAGCTGTTTTTT.

This sequence joins TRBV9 and TRBJ2-5, with 7 nucleotides matching TRBD2. V was clipped by 3 bases and J by 0 bases; unmatched bases: 2. The CDR3 runs 14 residues. The germline V gene encodes CDR1 SGDLS and CDR2 YYNGEE. The CDR3 DNA reads as TGTGCCAGCAGCGCTAGCGGTAACCAAGAGACCCAGTACTTC. Translation: CASSASGNQETQYF. The whole variable domain, remainder taken from reference TRBV9 and TRBJ2-5, is DSGVTQTPKHLITATGQRVTLRCSPRSGDLSVYWYQQSLDQGLQFLIQYYNGEERAKGNILERFSAQQFPDLHSELNLSSLELGDSALYFCASSASGNQETQYFGPGTRLLVL.

Points on this clone: The junction departs from the called germline gene at one end, perhaps through a read error. This chain uses TRBV7-9 with TRBJ1-2; 8 nucleotides align to TRBD1. The CDR3 sequence is 16 residues long. Germline assignment: CDR1 SEHNR and CDR2 FQNEAQ (reference sequence). CDR3 sequence: CASSLATRTGKSGYTF. The CDR3 DNA reads TGTGCCAGCAGCCTAGCCACACGGACAGGGAAGTCGGGCTACACCTTC.

V and J are TRBV6-6 and TRBJ2-1, with 8 bases fitting TRBD2. Trimming removed 2 bases from V and 5 bases from J; junction bases left unmatched: 8. Germline V lookup: CDR1 MNHNY, CDR2 SVGAGI (reference sequence). The CDR3 length is 16 residues. CDR3 region: CASSYAKGTSNNEQFF. The CDR3 DNA follows: TGTGCCAGCAGTTACGCAAAGGGGACTAGTAACAATGAGCAGTTCTTC.

The chain couples TRBV4-2 to TRBJ1-2, with no clear D. CDR3 length equals 14 residues. Germline CDR1 and CDR2: LGHNA and YNFKEQ. V was clipped by 0 bases and J by 7 bases, with 12 bases between them. The CDR3 DNA is TGTGCCAGCAGCCAAGATCCTGGCCGAGGTGGCTACACCTTC. Encoded protein: CASSQDPGRGGYTF.

The V call is TRBV19, the J call TRBJ2-3; possible D gene TRBD2, 5 bases. The CDR3 extends over 15 amino acids. Germline-derived CDR1 and CDR2 are LNHDA and SQIVND (reference sequence). Trimming removed 3 bases from V and 0 bases from J, with 10 bases in between. As DNA, the CDR3 is TGTGCCAGTAGTATCCCGGGAAGTAGCACAGATACGCAGTATTTT. Amino acids: CASSIPGSSTDTQYF.

The chain joins TRBV19 to TRBJ2-1; 7 bases agree with TRBD1. The CDR3 consists of 15 residues. CDR1 and CDR2 (germline): LNHDA, SQIVND (reference sequence). Trimming removed 7 bases from V and 3 bases from J; junction bases left unmatched: 9. The CDR3 is CASTETGTVYNEQFF. The CDR3 coding sequence is TGTGCCAGTACCGAAACCGGGACAGTCTACAATGAGCAGTTCTTC.

The rearrangement links TRBV6-4 to TRBJ1-2; 11 bases match TRBD1. The V segment lost 3 bases and the J segment 8 bases; nucleotides outside the gene matches: 8. This CDR3 has 15 amino acids. Germline assignment: CDR1 MRHNA and CDR2 SNTAGT. The CDR3 here is CASSEGQGAMQGYTF. CDR3 DNA: TGTGCCAGCAGTGAAGGACAGGGGGCTATGCAGGGCTACACCTTC.

The CDR3 DNA reads TGTGCCAGCGGCAATGAAAAACTGTTTTTT. Encoded protein: CASGNEKLFF. V gene TRBV6-5 combines with J gene TRBJ1-4; D is unclear. Trimming pared 8 bases from V and 5 bases from J, leaving 3 bases between. Germline CDR1 reads MNHEY; CDR2 reads SVGAGI. This CDR3 has 10 amino acids.

The J gene is TRBJ1-2, the V gene TRBV29-1; maybe TRBD1 (5 bases). V shed 3 bases and J shed 8 bases, with 13 bases lying between them. CDR1 and CDR2 from the germline V gene are SQVTM and ANQGSEA. The CDR3 totals 12 residues. CDR3 DNA sequence: TGCAGCGTTGACAGGGCTCAGAACGGCTACACCTTC. Translation gives CSVDRAQNGYTF.

For this clone: Other DNA sequences from this sample encode an identical CDR3 as well. The J gene is TRBJ2-5, the V gene TRBV7-3; a weak D match, TRBD1 (6 bases). The germline CDR1 and CDR2 sequences are SGHTA and FQGTGA. The V and J ends lost 1 base and 4 bases respectively, with 10 bases between them. The CDR3 runs to 14 residues. In nucleotides, the CDR3 is TGTGCCAGCAGCTTAAGCTCCAGGGGAGAGACCCAGTACTTC. Translated: CASSLSSRGETQYF.

The rearrangement uses TRBV7-9 and TRBJ2-7, with no clear D. Per the germline V gene, CDR1 is SEHNR and CDR2 is FQNEAQ (reference sequence). The CDR3 is 15 amino acids. The germline V and J ends were trimmed by 0 bases and 3 bases, with 12 bases remaining between them. CDR3 nucleotide sequence: TGTGCCAGCAGCTTAGCTGTTGGCGGAAACTACGAGCAGTACTTC. It specifies CASSLAVGGNYEQYF.

The chain is built from TRBV11-1 and TRBJ2-1, with 10 bases matching TRBD2. CDR3 length: 16 residues. The germline gives CDR1 SGHAT, CDR2 FQDESV (reference sequence). Trimming removed 7 bases from V and 6 bases from J; junction bases left unmatched: 12. The CDR3 coding sequence is TGTGCCAGCACCTCTCGGAGCGGGAGGGCCAGCAATGAGCAGTTCTTC. It specifies CASTSRSGRASNEQFF.

The V gene is TRBV28, the J gene TRBJ2-1, with 11 bases matching TRBD2. The CDR3 extends over 15 amino acids. Germline V CDR1 and CDR2: MDHEN, SYDVKM. V dropped 5 bases and J dropped 7; count of bases not matched to a gene: 7. Here the CDR3 reads CASSQTSGKGNEQFF. The CDR3 coding sequence is TGTGCCAGCAGTCAGACTAGCGGGAAGGGGAATGAGCAGTTCTTC. Full variable domain (remainder filled in from reference TRBV28 and TRBJ2-1): DVKVTQSSRYLVKRTGEKVFLECVQDMDHENMFWYRQDPGLGLRLIYFSYDVKMKEKGDIPEGYSVSREKKERFSLILESASTNQTSMYLCASSQTSGKGNEQFFGPGTRLTVL.

The V and J genes are TRBV7-6 and TRBJ1-5; D ambiguous. This CDR3 spans 16 amino acids. V dropped 2 bases and J dropped 5 bases, with 16 bases sitting between them. In germline, CDR1 is SGHVS, CDR2 FNYEAQ. In DNA, the CDR3 is TGTGCCAGCAGCTTACTGCCCCGTCGTGAGGATCAGCCCCAGCATTTT. Protein sequence: CASSLLPRREDQPQHF. The full variable domain, in which reference TRBV7-6 and TRBJ1-5 provide the parts outside the CDR3, is GAGVSQSPRYKVTKRGQDVALRCDPISGHVSLYWYRQALGQGPEFLTYFNYEAQQDKSGLPNDRFSAERPEGSISTLTIQRTEQRDSAMYRCASSLLPRREDQPQHFGDGTRLSIL.

This chain links TRBV11-2 with TRBJ2-2; TRBD1 matches 7 bases. Germline V lookup: CDR1 SGHAT, CDR2 FQNNGV. CDR3 size: 15 residues. V lost 1 base, J lost 7 bases, and 6 bases stayed unmatched. The chain's CDR3 is CASSLVTGTGGELFF. The CDR3 DNA is TGTGCCAGCAGCTTAGTGACAGGGACGGGCGGGGAGCTGTTTTTT.

The genes are TRBV6-2 or TRBV6-3 and TRBJ1-1; 10 bases align to TRBD1. The V and J ends lost 5 bases and 5 bases, in that order; junction bases with no gene match: 11. Germline V CDR1 and CDR2: MNHEY, SVGEGT. CDR3 length equals 16 residues. The CDR3 bases are TGTGCCAGCAGTGACTATGGGACAGGGGAATTAACTGAAGCTTTCTTT. This sequence encodes CASSDYGTGELTEAFF.

This sequence joins TRBV5-1 and TRBJ1-2; D may be TRBD1 (6 bases). Trimming took 3 bases from V and 2 from J, leaving 14 bases between them. Looked up from germline, CDR1 is SGHRS and CDR2 is YFSETQ. The CDR3 is made up of 15 amino acids. CDR3 residues: CASSSRQELNYGYTF. The CDR3 region has the DNA TGCGCCAGCAGCTCCCGACAGGAGTTAAACTATGGCTACACCTTC.

This rearrangement joins TRBV2 to TRBJ2-5, with TRBD2 identical over 9 bases. With V trimmed by 2 bases and J by 4 bases, 8 bases remained unmatched. The length of the CDR3 is 16 residues. CDR1 is SNHLY, CDR2 FYNNEI, per germline. This CDR3 is CASSERVAGAGETQYF. In nucleotides, the CDR3 is TGTGCCAGCAGTGAACGGGTAGCGGGAGCAGGAGAGACCCAGTACTTC.

This rearrangement joins TRBV18 to TRBJ2-2; TRBD1 agrees at 7 bases. The CDR3 has 13 amino acids. Germline loops: CDR1 KGHSH, CDR2 LQKENI. V was pared by 7 bases and J by 3 bases, with 2 bases of the junction left unmatched. CDR3 nucleotide sequence: TGTGCCAGCTTAACAGGGGACACCGGGGAGCTGTTTTTT. The encoded protein is CASLTGDTGELFF.

The chain carries TRBV7-2 and TRBJ2-2, with TRBD2 identical over 7 bases. Germline trimming cut 5 bases from V and 2 bases from J; bases unmatched to any gene: 8. From germline, CDR1 is SGHTA and CDR2 FQGNSA. The CDR3 extends over 16 amino acids. CDR3 residues: CASSQHPGLNTGELFF. CDR3 coding DNA: TGTGCCAGCAGCCAACATCCGGGACTAAACACCGGGGAGCTGTTTTTT.

The gene calls are TRBV6-6 and TRBJ2-1, with 8 bases lining up with TRBD2. The germline gives CDR1 MNHNY, CDR2 SVGAGI (reference sequence). With V trimmed by 1 base and J by 8 bases, 4 bases remained unmatched. This CDR3 region has 14 residues. CDR3 bases: TGTGCCAGCAGTTACTTGCGGGAGGACCATGAGCAGTTCTTC. It translates to CASSYLREDHEQFF.

The gene calls are TRBV7-2 and TRBJ1-2; perhaps TRBD1 as D (5 bases). V shed 3 bases and J shed 8 bases, with 13 bases lying between them. The germline CDR1 and CDR2 sequences are SGHTA and FQGNSA. CDR3 length equals 13 residues. The CDR3 protein is CASSFRGLQGYTF. The CDR3 coding sequence is TGTGCCAGCAGCTTTAGGGGACTACAAGGCTACACCTTC.